What follows are 2 T cell receptor beta chains derived from one specimen sequenced in a study of shared clonotypes between healthy human individuals. Here immunoSEQ multiplex PCR was the method, and the copy in TCRdb shows in-frame clones only, minus some. The sample lists more than 850,000 clones, around three quarters occurring once. Sequenced material: memory CD4+ T cells from PBMCs. Subset denoted: CD45RA-negative fraction. The receptor set was obtained from a man younger than 30 in good health. Some clones in this sample may be carry-over from other donors' samples.

At least ten counts were recorded for this clone. The chain recombines TRBV18 with TRBJ1-1; D unclear. Germline-derived CDR1 and CDR2 are KGHSH and LQKENI. Trimming shortened V by 5 bases and J by 8 bases, and 18 bases separated the two germline ends. The length of the CDR3 is 14 residues. The chain's CDR3 is CASSLPGSEREAFF. CDR3 DNA sequence: TGTGCCAGCTCATTGCCGGGTAGCGAAAGAGAAGCTTTCTTT. Drawing the rest from reference TRBV18 and TRBJ1-1, the complete variable domain is NAGVMQNPRHLVRRRGQEARLRCSPMKGHSHVYWYRQLPEEGLKFMVYLQKENIIDESGMPKERFSAEFPKEGPSILRIQQVVRGDSAAYFCASSLPGSEREAFFGQGTRLTVV.

V gene TRBV6-5 combines with J gene TRBJ2-7; 8 positions match TRBD1. The V gene's germline CDR1 is MNHEY and CDR2 SVGAGI. V was pared by 2 bases and J by 2 bases, with 5 bases of the junction left unmatched. The CDR3 is made up of 15 amino acids. In DNA, the CDR3 is TGTGCCAGCAGTTACACGGGACAGGTTCCCTACGAGCAGTACTTC. Amino acid sequence: CASSYTGQVPYEQYF.